This is a list of T cell receptor beta chains from one sample in a study of PD-L1 blockade in urothelial cancer. The method was immunoSEQ multiplex PCR; TCRdb's version includes in-frame clones alone and lacks a portion of them. The sample records some 40,000 clones, more than 70% being singletons. Sequenced here: PBMCs, sampled around atezolizumab (anti-PD-L1) treatment. These receptors were taken from a donor at least 40 years old with urothelial cancer. Each CDR3 is given with its conserved first and last residue. Each record gives: clone size, D gene, V gene, CDR3 length, J gene, CDR3 DNA, CDR3 protein. A D gene is named only where the DNA matches it firmly. Part of the rows lack a size; the others show once, few, many or a class for expanded clones.

.,.,TRBV11-3,14,TRBJ2-1,TGTGCCAGCAGCTTAGATGGGCAGTTCAATGAGCAGTTCTTC,CASSLDGQFNEQFF
.,TRBD1,TRBV2,16,TRBJ2-1,TGTGCCAGCAGTGACCACGACAGGGGGCAATACAATGAGCAGTTCTTC,CASSDHDRGQYNEQFF
.,.,TRBV19,15,TRBJ1-1,TGTGCCAGTAGGCCCAGGGTATACTTTGGCACTGAAGCTTTCTTT,CASRPRVYFGTEAFF
once,TRBD2,TRBV11-2,19,TRBJ2-7,TGTGCCAGCAGCTTAGCCCCCACGGGGGCGGGAGGGGGCCCCTACGAGCAGTACTTC,CASSLAPTGAGGGPYEQYF
.,.,TRBV7-8,16,TRBJ1-5,TGTGCCAGCAGCTTAGAGGGGAGGGCCGGCAATCAGCCCCAGCATTTT,CASSLEGRAGNQPQHF
.,.,TRBV11-3,12,TRBJ1-1,TGTGCCAGCACCCTAGGGAACACTGAAGCTTTCTTT,CASTLGNTEAFF
.,TRBD2,TRBV4-3,16,TRBJ2-7,TGCGCCAGCAGCCAAGATAGGGCTAGCGGGAGCTACGAGCAGTACTTC,CASSQDRASGSYEQYF
.,TRBD1,TRBV4-3,15,TRBJ2-1,TGCGCCAGCAGCCAAGGCAGGGGGACCTACAATGAGCAGTTCTTC,CASSQGRGTYNEQFF
.,.,TRBV5-1,14,TRBJ1-2,TGCGCCAGCAGCTTCAGCAGGGCTAAGGATGGCTACACCTTC,CASSFSRAKDGYTF
.,TRBD1,TRBV28,13,TRBJ1-1,TGTGCCAGCACCGGGACAGTCTACACTGAAGCTTTCTTT,CASTGTVYTEAFF
.,.,TRBV7-9,13,TRBJ1-1,TGTGCCAGCAGCCCCCAGGCGAACACTGAAGCTTTCTTT,CASSPQANTEAFF
.,.,TRBV9,13,TRBJ2-3,TGTGCCAGCAGCGTAACGGGGACAGATACGCAGTATTTT,CASSVTGTDTQYF
.,.,TRBV4-3,17,TRBJ1-3,TGCGCCAGCAGCCACTCCCGGGGGGTGGCCTCTGGAAACACCATATATTTT,CASSHSRGVASGNTIYF
.,TRBD1,TRBV6-5,13,TRBJ1-1,TGTGCCAGCAGCCGGGCAGGGGGCACTGAAGCTTTCTTT,CASSRAGGTEAFF
.,.,TRBV9,13,TRBJ1-1,TGTGCCAGCAGCGTAGGTTATGAGGGCCAAGCTTTCTTT,CASSVGYEGQAFF
.,TRBD1,TRBV7-9,13,TRBJ1-1,TGTGCCAGCAGCCCGACAGGGGGAGGTGAAGCTTTCTTT,CASSPTGGGEAFF
.,TRBD1,TRBV30,13,TRBJ1-1,TGTGCCTGGAACGACCAGGGGGCCACTGAAGCTTTCTTT,CAWNDQGATEAFF
.,TRBD1,TRBV7-2,16,TRBJ1-2,TGTGCCAGCAGCTTAGCGAGGGGGGGACAGGGGGCCGGCTACACCTTC,CASSLARGGQGAGYTF
.,TRBD2,TRBV5-6,14,TRBJ2-1,TGTGCCACCCGGGGGGGACTAGCGGGATATGAGCAGTTCTTC,CATRGGLAGYEQFF
.,.,TRBV19,15,TRBJ1-5,TGTGCCAGTAGTACACTGGACAGTAGCAATCAGCCCCAGCATTTT,CASSTLDSSNQPQHF
.,.,TRBV4-2,17,TRBJ1-4,TGTGCCAGCAGCCATCCGGGGGGCGGGGGTACGGGGGAAAAACTGTTTTTT,CASSHPGGGGTGEKLFF
.,.,TRBV7-2,14,TRBJ1-2,TGTGCCAGCAGCTTAGCGGGTGGGGCGGGGGGCTACACCTTC,CASSLAGGAGGYTF
.,TRBD1,TRBV9,18,TRBJ2-3,TGTGCCAGCAGCGTAGTCCCCCTTGGGGACAGGCTCACAGATACGCAGTATTTT,CASSVVPLGDRLTDTQYF
.,.,TRBV7-9,13,TRBJ2-5,TGTGCCAGCAGCTTGGTGCCCGGAGTGTCCCAGTACTTC,CASSLVPGVSQYF
.,.,TRBV5-6,15,TRBJ1-1,TGTGCCAGCAGCCCTCTCCGAGACAGTTGGACTGAAGCTTTCTTT,CASSPLRDSWTEAFF
.,TRBD1,TRBV29-1,12,TRBJ2-7,TGCAGCGTTGTCCGAGGGGGCCACGAGCAGTACTTC,CSVVRGGHEQYF
.,.,TRBV6-1,14,TRBJ2-3,TGTGCCAGCAGTGTCACTAGGGTCGGGGATACGCAGTATTTT,CASSVTRVGDTQYF
.,.,TRBV27,14,TRBJ1-5,TGTGCCAGCAGTTTTTCGGGGGTGGGTCAGCCCCAGCATTTT,CASSFSGVGQPQHF
.,TRBD2,TRBV28,17,TRBJ2-7,TGTGCCAGCAGTCCACGGGGTGGGCTAGCGGGGAGCTACGAGCAGTACTTC,CASSPRGGLAGSYEQYF
few,.,TRBV19,15,TRBJ2-2,TGTGCCAGTAAAGGGGGACACTCGAACACCGGGGAGCTGTTTTTT,CASKGGHSNTGELFF
.,.,TRBV6-6,10,TRBJ2-7,TGTGCCAGCAGCCGGGATCCCCAGTACTTC,CASSRDPQYF
.,.,TRBV11-2,16,TRBJ1-2,TGTGCCAGCAGCTTAGCATCGGCAGGGGCTGGAAGTGGCTACACCTTC,CASSLASAGAGSGYTF
.,TRBD1,TRBV5-1,15,TRBJ2-5,TGCGCCAGCAGCTCAGGGACAGGGGGGTTAGAGACCCAGTACTTC,CASSSGTGGLETQYF
.,TRBD1,TRBV5-1,16,TRBJ1-4,TGCGCCAGCAGCCTAGACCCCGGACAGGGAAGGGAAAAACTGTTTTTT,CASSLDPGQGREKLFF
.,.,TRBV19,13,TRBJ1-1,TGTGCCAGTAGTATACATGGACAGACCGAAGCTTTCTTT,CASSIHGQTEAFF
.,.,TRBV5-1,16,TRBJ2-3,TGCGCCAGCAGCCGAGGACTGGGGACTGGCACAGATACGCAGTATTTT,CASSRGLGTGTDTQYF
once,TRBD2,TRBV18,16,TRBJ2-1,TGTGCCAGCTCATCAAAAGTAGCGGGAGGGTCCAATGAGCAGTTCTTC,CASSSKVAGGSNEQFF
.,.,TRBV18,14,TRBJ2-3,TGTGCCAGCTCACCAGGACAGCCCGGAGACACGCAGTATTTT,CASSPGQPGDTQYF
once,TRBD1,TRBV4-1,15,TRBJ2-7,TGCGCCAGCAGCCCGGGACAGACCAACTCCTACGAGCAGTACTTC,CASSPGQTNSYEQYF
once,TRBD2,TRBV27,16,TRBJ2-1,TGTGCCAGCAGTCCCCTTTGGACTAGCAGTGGGAATGAGCAGTTCTTC,CASSPLWTSSGNEQFF
.,.,TRBV11-2,14,TRBJ2-1,TGTGCCAGCAGCTCGCGTACAGGCCACAATGAGCAGTTCTTC,CASSSRTGHNEQFF
.,.,TRBV5-1,16,TRBJ1-1,TGCGCCAGCAGCTTTGTAACAGGGACACCCAACACTGAAGCTTTCTTT,CASSFVTGTPNTEAFF
.,TRBD1,TRBV9,16,TRBJ1-2,TGTGCCAGCAGCGTCCACAGGGGCGGTTCAGACTATGGCTACACCTTC,CASSVHRGGSDYGYTF
.,.,TRBV29-1,15,TRBJ2-3,TGCAGCGTTGAGGGGGCTAGCGGAAGCACAGATACGCAGTATTTT,CSVEGASGSTDTQYF
few,.,TRBV4-1,19,TRBJ2-7,TGCGCCAGCAGCCAAGGGCAGGCCCTACGAATGCCACCGAGGGGGGAGCAGTACTTC,CASSQGQALRMPPRGEQYF
.,TRBD1,TRBV27,13,TRBJ1-5,TGTGCCAGCAAGGGACAGGGGAGGGGGCCCCAGCATTTT,CASKGQGRGPQHF
.,TRBD2,TRBV4-1,16,TRBJ2-1,TGCGCCAGCAGCCCCCAGGTGGGGACTAGCTTGGGTGAGCAGTTCTTC,CASSPQVGTSLGEQFF
.,.,TRBV5-1,15,TRBJ2-5,TGCGCCAGCAGCGGCGGGACCCTAGTTCAAGAGACCCAGTACTTC,CASSGGTLVQETQYF
.,.,TRBV9,17,TRBJ1-2,TGTGCCAGCAGCGTAGGGCCAGGGCCAATTACTAACTATGGCTACACCTTC,CASSVGPGPITNYGYTF